This TCR beta chain was identified in a study of blood T cells in healthy people across ages. Overall study results and limits: The study found more naive CD4+ cells and higher diversity in long-lived than aged donors.

This clonotype was detected a few times. What it binds is not known. CDR1 and CDR2 (germline): DFQATT, SNEGSKA (reference sequence). CDR3 length equals 11 residues. J lost 8 bases, V lost 4 bases, and 2 bases had no gene match. A sample-barcoded 5' primer and a J-beta primer mix were used in a second PCR of roughly 7 to 11 cycles. TCRdb ran MiXCR on the 5' RACE reads and lists one entry per CDR3 protein. Of 730,000 or so distinct CDR3 sequences detected, more than 40% appear once; the ten largest clones hold under 25%. Sample: blood. The chain recombines TRBV20-1 with TRBJ1-1, with 9 bases fitting TRBD1. This TCR was recovered from a woman aged 60-70 years in good health. CDR3 protein: CSAMGQGEAFF. The CDR3, as DNA: TGCAGTGCTATGGGACAGGGCGAAGCTTTCTTT.